The TCR beta chain described here comes from a study of T cell repertoires in cytomegalovirus infection. About the study: A matching HLA type, together with CMV infection, was signaled by public TCR beta signatures. Study observations and caveats: HLA-C-restricted CMV-specific TCR beta clonotypes were dominant in the ex vivo response.

TCRdb re-called the reads with MiXCR, one entry per CDR3 protein. The sample includes roughly 180,000 distinct CDR3 sequences, about a sixth seen only once; the top ten take 25%. This clonotype was counted a few times. Its antigen is still unknown. Sequencing was performed on CD8+ T cells from PBMCs. The sequence was collected from a human donor in good health (CMV status not recorded). Some clones in this sample may be carry-over from other donors' samples.

CDR3 amino acids: CASSSPDRRATEAFF. The CDR3 DNA sequence: TGTGCCAGCAGTTCTCCCGACAGACGGGCAACTGAAGCTTTCTTT. The genes are TRBV6-2 or TRBV6-3 and TRBJ1-1; possible D gene TRBD1, 5 bases. The V end was cut by 4 bases, the J end by 5 bases, with 17 bases between. The CDR3 is 15 amino acids. Germline-derived CDR1 and CDR2 are MNHEY and SVGEGT.